Described below is a single T cell receptor (beta chain) sequence and its context. This clonotype came up many times. Its antigen is unknown. No base quality values were provided; no much bigger clone lies one nucleotide off. These data come from a study of T cells in Graves' hyperthyroidism and ophthalmopathy (dated by TCRdb to the late 2010s). For context, the study as a whole: Peripheral blood samples were taken at the time of initial diagnosis, prior to any treatment. Following sampling, methimazole starting at 30 mg daily was given to hyperthyroidism patients, and high-dose intravenous methylprednisolone was given to ophthalmopathy patients. The 75 to 100 discovery patients were divided at random into training and test sets in a 7:3 ratio. Whether ophthalmopathy could be predicted prospectively was tested in an independent validation cohort made up of 18 to 20 hyperthyroidism patients plus 17 patients who later progressed to ophthalmopathy. In about six Graves' hyperthyroidism patients, the study also compared T-cell repertoires from thyroid tissue with T-cell repertoires from blood. The paper describes TCR Vbeta CDR3 sequencing of more than 120 peripheral blood samples, made up of about 41 ophthalmopathy patients, roughly 75 hyperthyroidism patients and about 17 progressor patients. To identify distinguishing TCR V-J signatures, a discovery cohort of around 100 patients was used, comprising 43 with Graves' ophthalmopathy and around 57 with stable Graves' hyperthyroidism.

TCR beta CDR3 regions were amplified from RNA transcripts. The TCR CDR3 was subjected to a first round of RT-PCR using the HTBI primer set and the Qiagen OneStep RT-PCR kit. Libraries were constructed in a second round of multiplex PCR, after which size selection and purification were performed. Libraries were sequenced paired-end with 100 bp reads on an Illumina HiSeq2000. The original pipeline was this. SOAPnuke was used to process the raw data, with reads discarded if the reads contained adapters or uncalled bases, had a mean Phred below 15, or lacked an exact constant-primer or identifier match. High-quality paired reads were merged with COPE v1.2.5, and unique nucleotide sequences were defined as clonotypes. MiTCR v1.1 was used to align the clonotypes against IMGT TRBV, TRBD and TRBJ reference segments. The analysis was restricted to V-J combinations with a frequency above 0.0001, which together covered 99.2% of the repertoires. The TCS score was defined as F50 (clonal expansion) divided by E x V (chaos), with BLOSUM62-based TCRdist calculated between CDR3 peptides within each V-J. Welch's t-statistics and random forest reduced fewer than 600 V-J features to roughly 13, which were used in a naive Bayes classifier (R e1071). TCRdb's own reprocessing of the public reads used fastp at Q25 and MiXCR and kept productive beta chains. When rows share a CDR3 protein, they turn into one entry using the most common DNA and genes. None of the V and J calls come from the authors' own analysis; TCRdb made them. This sample lists 550,000 to 850,000 distinct CDR3 sequences; 18% were detected once. The leading ten clones occupy roughly 17% of the sample.

Hyperthyroidism patients were newly diagnosed, with disease duration under 2 months, and aged 18 to 65 years. Patients with uncontrolled infections, other autoimmune diseases, pregnancy or lactation were excluded. Clinical symptoms, serum thyroxine and TRAb, thyroid ultrasound, and orbital computed tomography formed the basis for the diagnoses. Blood from progressor patients was collected at the time of first diagnosis with hyperthyroidism, before any ophthalmopathy symptoms had appeared. PBMCs were isolated from 7.5 to 10 ml of fresh peripheral blood by Ficoll-Paque density gradient centrifugation. Progressor patients were first diagnosed with Graves' hyperthyroidism and then developed ophthalmopathy during follow-up. Total RNA was extracted using Trizol reagent, and RNA quality was assessed on an Agilent 2100 Bioanalyzer. What the work shows at the level of the full study, not this receptor alone: A 13 V-J signature model separated ophthalmopathy from stable hyperthyroidism, with roughly 88% sensitivity and 81.08% specificity in cross-validation and 80%/75% in testing. In validation, the model predicted progression to ophthalmopathy a median of roughly 6.2 months before onset, with about 71% sensitivity and roughly 77% specificity. Blood samples also contained most of the expanded thyroid clonotypes (frequency above 0.001), which suggests that blood repertoires may reflect thyroid immune responses. No statistical method was used to fix the sample size in advance, and group allocation was not hidden from the investigators.

The junction shows trimming of 7 bases on V and 8 bases on J, plus 24 bases between the germline ends. The CDR3 measures 16 amino acids from cysteine to phenylalanine. CDR3 DNA only is kept here, 48 bases in frame from base 1. CDR1 and CDR2, looked up from the germline V gene (reference sequence), are LGHDT and YNNKEL. The chain is made from TRBV3-1 and TRBJ2-1; TRBD2 might be the D gene, on 6 matching bases. The receptor was derived from a woman in her fifties or sixties with Graves' hyperthyroidism that later progressed to Graves' ophthalmopathy. Source material: blood. The nucleotide sequence is given as TGTGCCAGCAACCTCCTAGGGCTAGCGTCCACGGATGAGCAGTTCTTC. Translated, this gives CASNLLGLASTDEQFF.